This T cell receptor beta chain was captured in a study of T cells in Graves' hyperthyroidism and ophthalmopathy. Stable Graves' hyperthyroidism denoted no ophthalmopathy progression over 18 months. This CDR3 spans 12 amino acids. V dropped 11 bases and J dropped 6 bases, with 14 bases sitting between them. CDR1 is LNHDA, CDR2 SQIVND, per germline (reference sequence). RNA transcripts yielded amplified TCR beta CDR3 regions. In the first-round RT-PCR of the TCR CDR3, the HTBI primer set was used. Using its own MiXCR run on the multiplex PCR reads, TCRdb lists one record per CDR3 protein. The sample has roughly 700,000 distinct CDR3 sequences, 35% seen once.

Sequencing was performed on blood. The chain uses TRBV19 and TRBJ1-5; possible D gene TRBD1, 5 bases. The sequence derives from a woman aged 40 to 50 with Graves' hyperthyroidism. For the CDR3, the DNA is TGTGCCGCGGGGGATCTGGTTCAGCCCCAGCATTTT. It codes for CAAGDLVQPQHF.